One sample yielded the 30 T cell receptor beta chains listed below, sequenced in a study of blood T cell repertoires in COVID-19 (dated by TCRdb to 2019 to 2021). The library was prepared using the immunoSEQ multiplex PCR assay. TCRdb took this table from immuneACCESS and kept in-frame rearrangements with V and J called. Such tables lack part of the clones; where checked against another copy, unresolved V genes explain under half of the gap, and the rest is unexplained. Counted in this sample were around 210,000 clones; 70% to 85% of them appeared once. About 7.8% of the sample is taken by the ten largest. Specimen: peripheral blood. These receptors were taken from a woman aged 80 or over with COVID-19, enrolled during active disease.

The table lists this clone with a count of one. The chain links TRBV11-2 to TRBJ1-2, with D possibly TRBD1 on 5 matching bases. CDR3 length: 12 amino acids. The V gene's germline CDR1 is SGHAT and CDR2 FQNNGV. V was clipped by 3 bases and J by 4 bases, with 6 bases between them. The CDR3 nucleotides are TGTGCCAGCAGCTTCGACAGCTATGGCTACACCTTC. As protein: CASSFDSYGYTF. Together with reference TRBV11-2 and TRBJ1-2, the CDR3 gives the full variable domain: EAGVAQSPRYKIIEKRQSVAFWCNPISGHATLYWYQQILGQGPKLLIQFQNNGVVDDSQLPKDRFSAERLKGVDSTLKIQPAKLEDSAVYLCASSFDSYGYTFGSGTRLTVV.

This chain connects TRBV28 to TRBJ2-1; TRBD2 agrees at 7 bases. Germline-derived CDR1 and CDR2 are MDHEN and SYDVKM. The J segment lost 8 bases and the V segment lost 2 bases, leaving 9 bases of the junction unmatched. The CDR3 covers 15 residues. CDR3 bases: TGTGCCAGCAGTTTAAGGAGCGGGACGGTGGATGAGCAGTTCTTC. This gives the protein CASSLRSGTVDEQFF.

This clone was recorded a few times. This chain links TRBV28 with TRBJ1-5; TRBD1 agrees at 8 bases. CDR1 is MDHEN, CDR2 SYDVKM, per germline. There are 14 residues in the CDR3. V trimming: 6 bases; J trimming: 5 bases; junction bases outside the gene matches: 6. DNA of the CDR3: TGTGCCAGCAGCCCAGACAGGGGCTATCAGCCCCAGCATTTT. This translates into CASSPDRGYQPQHF.

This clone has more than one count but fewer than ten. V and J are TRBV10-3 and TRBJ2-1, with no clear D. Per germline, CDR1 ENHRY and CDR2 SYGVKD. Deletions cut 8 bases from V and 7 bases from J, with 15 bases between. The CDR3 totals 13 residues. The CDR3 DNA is TGTGCCATCTCCGTCGACTCCCAGAATGAGCAGTTCTTC. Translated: CAISVDSQNEQFF.

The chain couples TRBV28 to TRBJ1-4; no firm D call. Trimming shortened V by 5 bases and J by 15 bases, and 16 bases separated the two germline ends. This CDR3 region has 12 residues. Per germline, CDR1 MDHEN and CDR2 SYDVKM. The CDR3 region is CASSLPQRAVFF. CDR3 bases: TGTGCCAGCAGTCTCCCGCAGCGCGCGGTGTTTTTT.

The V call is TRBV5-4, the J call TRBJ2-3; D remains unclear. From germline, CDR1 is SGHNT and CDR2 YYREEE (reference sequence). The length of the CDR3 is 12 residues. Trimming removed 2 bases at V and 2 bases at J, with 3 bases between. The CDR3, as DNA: TGTGCCAGCAGCTTCTCCACAGATACGCAGTATTTT. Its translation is CASSFSTDTQYF.

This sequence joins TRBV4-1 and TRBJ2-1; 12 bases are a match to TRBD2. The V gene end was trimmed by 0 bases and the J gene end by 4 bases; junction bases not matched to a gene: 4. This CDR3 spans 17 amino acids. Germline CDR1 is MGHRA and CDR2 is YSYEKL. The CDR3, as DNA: TGCGCCAGCAGCCAAGATCATGGGACTAGCGGGTACAATGAGCAGTTCTTC. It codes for CASSQDHGTSGYNEQFF.

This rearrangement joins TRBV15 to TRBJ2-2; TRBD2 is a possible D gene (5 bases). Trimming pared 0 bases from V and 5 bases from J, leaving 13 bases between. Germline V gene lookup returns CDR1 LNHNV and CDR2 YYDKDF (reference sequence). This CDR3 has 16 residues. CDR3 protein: CATSREKVPGTGELFF. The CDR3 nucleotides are TGTGCCACCAGCAGAGAAAAGGTTCCGGGGACCGGGGAGCTGTTTTTT.

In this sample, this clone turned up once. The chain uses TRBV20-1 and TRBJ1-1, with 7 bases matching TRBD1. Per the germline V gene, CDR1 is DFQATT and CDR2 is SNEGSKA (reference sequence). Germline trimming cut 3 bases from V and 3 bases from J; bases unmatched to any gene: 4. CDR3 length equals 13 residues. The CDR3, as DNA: TGCAGTGCTAGTAGGGGGCATGACACTGAAGCTTTCTTT. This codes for CSASRGHDTEAFF.

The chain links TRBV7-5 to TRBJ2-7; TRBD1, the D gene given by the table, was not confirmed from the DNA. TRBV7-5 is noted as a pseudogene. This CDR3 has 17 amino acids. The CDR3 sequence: CARSPVHTEGTDYEQYF. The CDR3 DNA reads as TGTGCCAGAAGTCCAGTTCACACAGAGGGGACAGACTACGAGCAGTACTTC.

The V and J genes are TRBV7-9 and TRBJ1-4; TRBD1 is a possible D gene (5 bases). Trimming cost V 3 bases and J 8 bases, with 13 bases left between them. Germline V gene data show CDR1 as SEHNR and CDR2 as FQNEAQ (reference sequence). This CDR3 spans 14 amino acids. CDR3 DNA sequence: TGTGCCAGCAGCTTTAGGGGCTCGCGGGAAAAACTGTTTTTT. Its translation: CASSFRGSREKLFF. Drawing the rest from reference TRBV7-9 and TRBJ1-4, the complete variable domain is DTGVSQNPRHKITKRGQNVTFRCDPISEHNRLYWYRQTLGQGPEFLTYFQNEAQLEKSRLLSDRFSAERPKGSFSTLEIQRTEQGDSAMYLCASSFRGSREKLFFGSGTQLSVL.

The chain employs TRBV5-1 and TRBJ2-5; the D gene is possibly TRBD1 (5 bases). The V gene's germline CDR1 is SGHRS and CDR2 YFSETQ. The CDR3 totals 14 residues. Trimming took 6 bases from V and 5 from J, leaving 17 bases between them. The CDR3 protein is CASTLSQAMETQYF. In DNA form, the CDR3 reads TGCGCCAGCACCCTCTCACAGGCTATGGAGACCCAGTACTTC.

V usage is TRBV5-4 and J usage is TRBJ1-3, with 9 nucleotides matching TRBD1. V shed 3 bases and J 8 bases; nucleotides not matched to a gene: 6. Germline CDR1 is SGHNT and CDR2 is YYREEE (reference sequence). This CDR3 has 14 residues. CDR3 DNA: TGTGCCAGCAGCTACAGGGGGCTCGGGGACACCATATATTTT. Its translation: CASSYRGLGDTIYF.

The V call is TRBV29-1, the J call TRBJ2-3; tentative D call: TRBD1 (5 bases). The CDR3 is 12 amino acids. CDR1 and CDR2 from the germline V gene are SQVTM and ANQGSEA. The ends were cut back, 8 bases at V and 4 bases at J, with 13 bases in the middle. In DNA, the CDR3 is TGCAGCACGGGTGGCAGGGCAGATACGCAGTATTTT. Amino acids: CSTGGRADTQYF.

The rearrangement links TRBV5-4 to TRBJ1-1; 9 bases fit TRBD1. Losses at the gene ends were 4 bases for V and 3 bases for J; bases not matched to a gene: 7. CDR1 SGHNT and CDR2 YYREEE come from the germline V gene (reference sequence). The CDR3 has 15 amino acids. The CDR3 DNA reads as TGTGCCAGCAGCACAGGGACAGGGTTGTACACTGAAGCTTTCTTT. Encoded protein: CASSTGTGLYTEAFF.

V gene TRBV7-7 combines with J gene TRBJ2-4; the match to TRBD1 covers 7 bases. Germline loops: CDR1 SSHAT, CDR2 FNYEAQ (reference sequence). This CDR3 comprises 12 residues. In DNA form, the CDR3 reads TGTGCTAACCCGACAGGGAATTACATTCAGTACTTC. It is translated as CANPTGNYIQYF.

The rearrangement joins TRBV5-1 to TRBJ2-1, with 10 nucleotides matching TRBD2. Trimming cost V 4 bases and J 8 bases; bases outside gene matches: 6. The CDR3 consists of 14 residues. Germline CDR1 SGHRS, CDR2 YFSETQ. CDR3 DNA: TGCGCCAGCAGCAGAGCGGGAGGGGGCGATGAGCAGTTCTTC. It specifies CASSRAGGGDEQFF.

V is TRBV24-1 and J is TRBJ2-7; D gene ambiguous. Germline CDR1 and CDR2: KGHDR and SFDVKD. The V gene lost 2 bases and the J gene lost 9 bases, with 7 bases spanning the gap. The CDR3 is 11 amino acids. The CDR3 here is CATSDSETQYF. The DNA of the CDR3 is TGTGCCACCAGTGATTCGGAGACGCAGTACTTC.

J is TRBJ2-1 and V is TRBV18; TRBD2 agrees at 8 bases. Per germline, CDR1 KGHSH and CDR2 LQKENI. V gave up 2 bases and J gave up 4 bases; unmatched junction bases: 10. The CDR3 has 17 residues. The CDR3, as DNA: TGTGCCAGCTCACCAGGTCTGGGTAGCGGGGATTACAATGAGCAGTTCTTC. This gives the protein CASSPGLGSGDYNEQFF.

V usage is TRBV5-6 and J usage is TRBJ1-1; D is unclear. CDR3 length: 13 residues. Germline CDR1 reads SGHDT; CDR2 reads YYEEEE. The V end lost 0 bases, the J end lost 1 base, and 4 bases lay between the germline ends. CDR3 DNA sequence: TGTGCCAGCAGCTTGGCCAGGAACACTGAAGCTTTCTTT. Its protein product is CASSLARNTEAFF.

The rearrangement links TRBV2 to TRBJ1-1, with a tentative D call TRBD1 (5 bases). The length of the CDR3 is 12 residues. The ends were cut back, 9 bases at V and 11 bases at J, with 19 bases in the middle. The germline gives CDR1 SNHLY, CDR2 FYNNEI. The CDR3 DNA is TGTGCCAGTTCCAGGGTTCTCGACGGGGCTTTCTTT. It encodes CASSRVLDGAFF.

This CDR3 reads CASSYRQGRAGAEAFF. The CDR3 DNA sequence: TGTGCCAGCAGTTACCGCCAGGGCAGGGCCGGTGCTGAAGCTTTCTTT. J is TRBJ1-1 and V is TRBV6-5; TRBD1 might be the D (5 bases). CDR3 length: 16 residues. Per germline, CDR1 MNHEY and CDR2 SVGAGI. V lost 2 bases to trimming and J lost 6 bases, with 19 bases between them.

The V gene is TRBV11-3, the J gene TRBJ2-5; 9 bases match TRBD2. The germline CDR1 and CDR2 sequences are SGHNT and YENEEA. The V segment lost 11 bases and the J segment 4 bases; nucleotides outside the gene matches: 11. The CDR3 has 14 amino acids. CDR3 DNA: TGTGCCTCGGCGGATAGCGGGAGAGGAGAGACCCAGTACTTC. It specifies CASADSGRGETQYF. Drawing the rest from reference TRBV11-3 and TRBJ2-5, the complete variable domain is EAGVVQSPRYKIIEKKQPVAFWCNPISGHNTLYWYLQNLGQGPELLIRYENEEAVDDSQLPKDRFSAERLKGVDSTLKIQPAELGDSAVYLCASADSGRGETQYFGPGTRLLVL.

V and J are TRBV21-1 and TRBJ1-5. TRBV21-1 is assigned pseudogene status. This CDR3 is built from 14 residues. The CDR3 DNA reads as TGTGCCAGCAGCACCTTGCTATCCAATCAGCCCCAGCATTTT. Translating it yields CASSTLLSNQPQHF.

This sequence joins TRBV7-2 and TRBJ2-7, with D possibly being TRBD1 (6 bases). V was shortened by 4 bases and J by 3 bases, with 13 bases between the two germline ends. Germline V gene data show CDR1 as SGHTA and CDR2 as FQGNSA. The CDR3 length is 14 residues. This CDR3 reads CASSYRDTVYEQYF. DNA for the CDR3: TGTGCCAGCAGCTACCGGGACACAGTCTACGAGCAGTACTTC. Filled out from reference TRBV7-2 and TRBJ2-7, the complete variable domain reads GAGVSQSPSNKVTEKGKDVELRCDPISGHTALYWYRQSLGQGLEFLIYFQGNSAPDKSGLPSDRFSAERTGGSVSTLTIQRTQQEDSAVYLCASSYRDTVYEQYFGPGTRLTVT.

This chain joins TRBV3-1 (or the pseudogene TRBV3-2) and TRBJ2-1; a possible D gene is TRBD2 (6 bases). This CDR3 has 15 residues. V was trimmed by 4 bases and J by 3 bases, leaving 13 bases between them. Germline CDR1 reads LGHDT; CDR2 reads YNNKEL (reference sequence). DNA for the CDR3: TGTGCCAGCAGCCGGGGACTCGAACGCTACAATGAGCAGTTCTTC. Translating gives CASSRGLERYNEQFF.

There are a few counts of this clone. Here the CDR3 DNA reads TGCGCCAGCAGCCAAGATGGGGGGGGTCCCCGAAACTATGGCTACACCTTC. This sequence encodes CASSQDGGGPRNYGYTF. The chain uses TRBV4-1 and TRBJ1-2, with a possible D match to TRBD1 (5 bases). Germline CDR1 reads MGHRA; CDR2 reads YSYEKL. The CDR3 length is 17 residues. Trimming took off 0 bases at V and 2 bases at J, with 16 bases between the two ends.

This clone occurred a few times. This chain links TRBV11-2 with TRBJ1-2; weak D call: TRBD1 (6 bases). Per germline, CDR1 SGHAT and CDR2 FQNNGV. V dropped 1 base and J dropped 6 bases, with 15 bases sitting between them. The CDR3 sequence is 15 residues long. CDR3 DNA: TGTGCCAGCAGCTTAGGGCCAGGGGCGAGGAATGGCTACACCTTC. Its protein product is CASSLGPGARNGYTF.

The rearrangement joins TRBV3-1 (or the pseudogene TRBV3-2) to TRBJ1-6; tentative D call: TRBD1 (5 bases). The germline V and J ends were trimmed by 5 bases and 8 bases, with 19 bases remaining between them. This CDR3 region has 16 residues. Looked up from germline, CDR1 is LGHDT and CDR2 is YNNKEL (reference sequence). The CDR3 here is CASSLTTRGAYSPLHF. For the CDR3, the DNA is TGTGCCAGCAGCTTGACGACTAGGGGCGCCTATTCACCCCTCCACTTT.

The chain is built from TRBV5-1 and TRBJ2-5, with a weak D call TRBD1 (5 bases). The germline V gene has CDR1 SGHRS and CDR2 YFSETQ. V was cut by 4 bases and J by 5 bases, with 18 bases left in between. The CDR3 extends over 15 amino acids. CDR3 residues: CASSKTGDVGETQYF. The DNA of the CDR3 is TGCGCCAGCAGCAAAACAGGAGATGTCGGGGAGACCCAGTACTTC.